Below, 2 T cell receptor beta chains from the same sample are listed, as sequenced in a study of breast tumors, draining lymph nodes, adjacent tissues. Via MiXCR, TCRdb re-called the multiplex PCR reads, giving one row per CDR3 protein. The sample holds approximately 130,000 distinct CDR3 sequences; around 22% are singletons and the top ten take around 2.6%. Axillary draining lymph nodes of breast cancer patients supplied the node samples. Sample: axillary lymph node tissue. The receptor set was obtained from a female donor with breast cancer. Some clones in this sample may be carry-over from other donors' samples.

This clonotype has a handful of counts. The chain uses TRBV27 and TRBJ2-3; perhaps TRBD2 as D (5 bases). The CDR3 covers 14 residues. With 4 bases removed from V and 2 bases from J, the gap between germline ends came to 10 bases. CDR1 and CDR2 from the germline V gene are MNHEY and SMNVEV (reference sequence). CDR3 loop: CASSSPGSTDTQYF. CDR3 sequence (DNA): TGTGCCAGCAGTTCTCCGGGATCCACAGATACGCAGTATTTT.

This clonotype was counted many times. This chain joins TRBV20-1 and TRBJ2-5; possible D gene TRBD2, 6 bases. The CDR3 has 13 residues. Trimming stripped 5 bases from V and 5 bases from J, with 15 bases between. CDR1 is DFQATT, CDR2 SNEGSKA, per germline (reference sequence). CDR3 DNA: TGCAGTGCTCCCGAGGAGCGGGCCGAGACCCAGTACTTC. Protein product: CSAPEERAETQYF.